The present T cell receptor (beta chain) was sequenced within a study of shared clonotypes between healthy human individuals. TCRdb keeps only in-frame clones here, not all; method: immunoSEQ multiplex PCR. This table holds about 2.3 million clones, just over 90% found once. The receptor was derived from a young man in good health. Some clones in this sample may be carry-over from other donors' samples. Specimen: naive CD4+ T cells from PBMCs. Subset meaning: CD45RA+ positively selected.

DNA of the CDR3: TGCGCCAGCAGCTTGGCCGGGAGGGCTGGCGGAAACACCATATATTTT. Translated: CASSLAGRAGGNTIYF. This chain links TRBV5-1 with TRBJ1-3; no reliable D call. CDR1 and CDR2 from the germline V gene are SGHRS and YFSETQ. The CDR3 extends over 16 amino acids. V lost 0 bases, J lost 4 bases, and 14 bases lay in between. The variable domain in full, with the rest retrieved from reference TRBV5-1 and TRBJ1-3, is KAGVTQTPRYLIKTRGQQVTLSCSPISGHRSVSWYQQTPGQGLQFLFEYFSETQRNKGNFPGRFSGRQFSNSRSEMNVSTLELGDSALYLCASSLAGRAGGNTIYFGEGSWLTVV.